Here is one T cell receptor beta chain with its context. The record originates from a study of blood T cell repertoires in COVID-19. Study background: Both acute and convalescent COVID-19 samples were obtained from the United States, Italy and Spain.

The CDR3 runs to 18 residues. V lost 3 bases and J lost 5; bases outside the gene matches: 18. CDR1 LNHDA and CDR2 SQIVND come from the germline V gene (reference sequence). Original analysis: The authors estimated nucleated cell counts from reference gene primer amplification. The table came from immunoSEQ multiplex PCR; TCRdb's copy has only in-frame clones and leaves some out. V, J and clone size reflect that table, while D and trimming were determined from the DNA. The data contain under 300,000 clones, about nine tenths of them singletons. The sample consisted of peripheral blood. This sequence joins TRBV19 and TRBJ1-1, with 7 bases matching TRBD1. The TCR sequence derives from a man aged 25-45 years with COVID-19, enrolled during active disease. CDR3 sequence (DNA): TGTGCCAGTAGTATTGGGACCGGGACAGCGCTTGGCGGGACTGAAGCTTTCTTT. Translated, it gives CASSIGTGTALGGTEAFF.